Shown below are 5 T cell receptor beta chains from a single sample sequenced in a study of prognosis after radiotherapy for stage I lung cancer. Two-round multiplex PCR on genomic DNA was the method by which TCR beta CDR3 was amplified. Each TRBV and TRBJ gene had its own primer in the first PCR round. TCRdb ran MiXCR on the multiplex PCR reads and lists one entry per CDR3 protein. The table lists approximately 30,000 distinct CDR3 sequences, around 30% of them singletons. The sample consisted of PBMCs, taken before or after stereotactic body radiation therapy (not recorded which). Receptor source: a donor over 45 with non-small cell lung cancer.

This clonotype was recorded many times. The chain joins TRBV7-8 to TRBJ2-7; the D gene is possibly TRBD1 (6 bases). There are 15 residues in the CDR3. Trimming took off 5 bases at V and 3 bases at J, with 17 bases between the two ends. CDR1 is SGHVS and CDR2 is FQNEAQ in the germline V gene. This CDR3 is CASSPTVTGLYEQYF. The CDR3 DNA follows: TGTGCCAGCAGCCCGACGGTGACAGGCCTCTACGAGCAGTACTTC.

Regarding this clonotype: It is unclear where the CDR3 begins or ends on the DNA, so no DNA is shown, and the CDR3 is as TCRdb lists it. V is TRBV19 and J is TRBJ1-4; the tabulated D call, TRBD1, remains unverified against the DNA. Looked up from germline, CDR1 is LNHDA and CDR2 is SQIVND (reference sequence). The CDR3 sequence runs 15 residues, both termini included. The CDR3 region is CASIDRRALMKNCFF.

This clonotype was detected only once. A read error may be the cause here, since a much bigger clone is one base away. The chain employs TRBV6-2 or TRBV6-3 and TRBJ1-3, with D unclear. The CDR3 is made up of 16 amino acids. The germline CDR1 and CDR2 sequences are MNHEY and SVGEGT. The CDR3 region has the DNA TGTGCCAGCAGCCACGGAGGGAGACCCTCTGTAAACACCATATATTTT. It codes for CASSHGGRPSVNTIYF.

This clonotype appeared many times. The chain recombines TRBV5-5 with TRBJ1-5; D not resolved. Germline V CDR1 and CDR2: SGHKS, YYEKEE (reference sequence). Between the trimmed V and J ends, which lost 0 bases and 7 bases, there was a span of 17 bases. CDR3 length equals 16 residues. The CDR3, as DNA: TGTGCCAGCAGCTTGGAAATATTGGGTGGGGAACAGCCCCAGCATTTT. Protein product: CASSLEILGGEQPQHF.

This clonotype showed up many times. The chain recombines TRBV10-3 with TRBJ1-5; D gene ambiguous. The V gene lost 4 bases and the J gene lost 2 bases, with 15 bases spanning the gap. The CDR3 sequence is 16 residues long. The germline V gene encodes CDR1 ENHRY and CDR2 SYGVKD. This CDR3 is CAISGHPGGGNQPQHF. Written as DNA, the CDR3 is TGTGCCATCAGTGGCCACCCAGGCGGGGGCAATCAGCCCCAGCATTTT.